This entry lists 9 T cell receptor beta chains sequenced from one sample in a study of T-cell memory formation after mild COVID-19. TCRdb itself ran the 5' RACE reads through MiXCR, one entry per CDR3 protein. This repertoire shows under 550,000 distinct CDR3 sequences, roughly 17% found once; its top ten account for roughly 21%. Material for sequencing was PBMCs or a T cell subset sorted from them (not recorded which). The receptors shown here come from a young man who had mild COVID-19 (a few samples of this study predate the infection). Cell type and time point are not known.

This clonotype appeared a few times. The DNA of the CDR3 is TGTGCCAGCAGCTTCAGGACTAGCTGGGATACGCAGTATTTT. It yields the protein CASSFRTSWDTQYF. The V gene is TRBV7-2, the J gene TRBJ2-3, with 8 positions matching TRBD2. This CDR3 has 14 amino acids. V shed 3 bases and J 6 bases; nucleotides not matched to a gene: 5. The germline V gene encodes CDR1 SGHTA and CDR2 FQGNSA.

V gene TRBV5-1 combines with J gene TRBJ1-4; D uncertain. Germline CDR1 reads SGHRS; CDR2 reads YFSETQ. The V end was cut by 0 bases, the J end by 4 bases, with 7 bases between. The CDR3 is 14 residues long. The CDR3, as DNA: TGCGCCAGCAGCTTGGGCCTATTTAATGAAAAACTGTTTTTT. As protein: CASSLGLFNEKLFF.

The chain recombines TRBV29-1 with TRBJ2-5, with 10 positions matching TRBD2. The CDR3 extends over 14 amino acids. The germline gives CDR1 SQVTM, CDR2 ANQGSEA. Germline trimming cut 2 bases from V and 2 bases from J; bases unmatched to any gene: 2. The chain's CDR3 is CSVEISGGQETQYF. CDR3 DNA: TGCAGCGTTGAAATTAGCGGGGGGCAAGAGACCCAGTACTTC.

This sequence joins TRBV4-3 and TRBJ2-1; TRBD1 is a possible D gene (8 bases). Per the germline V gene, CDR1 is LGHNA and CDR2 is YSLEER. The CDR3 runs to 18 residues. Trimming left V 0 bases short and J 3 bases short, with 18 bases between. CDR3 sequence reads: CASSQDRSGTGFYNEQFF. CDR3 in DNA: TGCGCCAGCAGCCAAGATCGGAGCGGGACAGGCTTCTACAATGAGCAGTTCTTC.

This clonotype has more than one count but fewer than ten. The V gene is TRBV6-6, the J gene TRBJ2-1; 9 nucleotides line up with TRBD2. CDR3 size: 14 residues. Germline V gene lookup returns CDR1 MNHNY and CDR2 SVGAGI (reference sequence). V was clipped by 5 bases and J by 7 bases; unmatched bases: 6. The CDR3 protein is CASSASGVRNEQFF. CDR3 nucleotide sequence: TGTGCCAGCAGTGCTAGCGGGGTACGTAATGAGCAGTTCTTC.

V gene TRBV7-2 combines with J gene TRBJ2-5; 7 nucleotides align to TRBD2. The CDR3 runs 11 residues. Germline loops: CDR1 SGHTA, CDR2 FQGNSA. The CDR3 loop reads CGGRASETQYF. The CDR3 nucleotides read TGTGGGGGGAGGGCTTCAGAGACCCAGTACTTC.

The chain links TRBV4-1 to TRBJ1-1; perhaps TRBD1 as D (6 bases). V gave up 3 bases and J gave up 5 bases, with 16 bases separating them. This CDR3 is 15 amino acids long. Germline values: CDR1 MGHRA, CDR2 YSYEKL. The CDR3 spells CASSQYTGKETEAFF. The CDR3 coding sequence is TGCGCCAGCAGCCAGTATACAGGGAAGGAAACTGAAGCTTTCTTT.

This clonotype was observed a handful of times. The V gene is TRBV20-1, the J gene TRBJ1-6; 8 bases are shared with TRBD1. With 0 bases clipped from V and 9 bases from J, the junction kept 7 bases outside the gene matches. Per the germline V gene, CDR1 is DFQATT and CDR2 is SNEGSKA (reference sequence). The CDR3 contains 15 residues. As DNA, the CDR3 is TGCAGTGCTAGAGATAGGCGGACAGGGAGTTCACCCCTCCACTTT. It specifies CSARDRRTGSSPLHF.

V gene TRBV5-8 combines with J gene TRBJ1-3; D is perhaps TRBD1 (5 bases). The CDR3 runs to 14 residues. Germline lookup yields CDR1 SGHTS and CDR2 YDEGEE. V was shortened by 4 bases and J by 4 bases, with 12 bases between the two germline ends. CDR3 in amino acids: CASSPGLQGNTIYF. The CDR3 DNA reads TGTGCCAGCAGCCCGGGACTTCAGGGAAACACCATATATTTT.